This T cell receptor beta chain emerged from a study of cytomegalovirus exposure and HLA in healthy donors (dated by TCRdb to 2016 to 2017). Some background on the complete study: An earlier analysis of a few hundred of the donors reported approximately 300 Gb of sequence data and around 110 million unique TCR beta sequences obtained from about 180 million T cells. The number of typed donors differed by locus: roughly 620-630 for A, B, C, DRB1 and DQB1; roughly 510 for DQA1; 606 for DPA1; and roughly 470 for DPB1. All discovery cohort repertoires had been generated on a single sequencing platform. The aim of the study was to test whether cataloging public T cell receptors could identify signatures of past pathogen exposure. Roughly 300 gigabases of sequencing data and approximately 85 million unique TCR sequences were included in an early release covering 550 to 650 HLA-typed donors. To predict cytomegalovirus infection status, the study brought together high-throughput TCR immunosequencing, statistical association of individual TCRs with disease status, and machine learning. Along with the approximately 700-subject first cohort, a separate validation cohort of 120 different subjects was used. Roughly five DR-DQ haplotypes were handled as single units for association and clustering, since linkage in the cohort was strong. Genome-wide SNP genotypes for about 65% of the roughly 670 donors were used in a later genetic analysis, which treated that subset as a discovery cohort. An earlier analysis of 587 of the donors used high-throughput TCR beta sequencing to judge whether each TCR beta V gene segment behaved as functional or pseudogenic. Across 398 genotyped donors of the cohort, an average of roughly 230,000 unique TCR beta nucleotide sequences per donor were sequenced, and about a sixth of those sequences were non-productive. Donor age, sex, ethnicity and CMV serostatus were collected together with the repertoire data. Among the 398 genotyped donors, around 81% belonged to the genetic ancestry cluster associated with self-reported Caucasian donors. A later analysis re-examined previously published TCR beta repertoires from around 670 donors and added high-resolution HLA genotyping to investigate patterns of TCR occurrence. The study used immunosequencing to profile the T cell repertoires of more than 650 subjects and linked those repertoires to cytomegalovirus serostatus. HLA typing covered class I and class II loci at four-digit resolution. Rather than drawing on any new phenotypic data, the later analysis identified candidate immune exposures from TCR beta sequences and the way those sequences occurred across donors.

What the study reported, not specific to this receptor: When HLA alleles, especially DR and DQ, strongly co-occurred, attributing TCR associations to individual alleles was difficult. Several of the top co-occurrence clusters appeared to be linked to parvovirus B19, influenza, CMV and Epstein-Barr virus, according to a later analysis. A cluster of highly shared sequence variants was judged likely to be a technical artifact of the sequencing pipeline. A later genetic analysis associated a missense DCLRE1C variant with V-gene and J-gene trimming of TCR beta chains, and an independent cohort replicated the association. According to a later genetic analysis, donors in an Asian-associated ancestry cluster had fewer N-insertions in productive TCRs than the roughly 700-donor mean. Only TCR beta chains were sequenced in this cohort, and the absence of alpha or paired-chain data limited detectable features. The authors suggested that the approach could potentially be extended to other disease states and immunological phenotypes. A further reported finding was that TCR beta sequences accurately predicted the HLA-A and HLA-B alleles for most subjects in the first cohort. Because the 87-base-pair reads could not distinguish some IMGT-functional V segments, including TRBV6-2 and TRBV6-3, those segments were excluded. According to a later analysis, most CMV-associated TCR beta chains appeared to be HLA-restricted, and the HLA associations seemed to be driven largely by CMV exposure. Specific HLA alleles were associated with 16,951 TCR beta sequences at a false discovery rate of 0.05 in a later analysis. In a later analysis, TCR association rates were found to vary across HLA loci, with the most associated TCRs seen for DRB1 alleles and the fewest for HLA-C alleles. Linkage disequilibrium might explain the correlated functional status among segregating V segments, but an unknown experimental factor could not be excluded. In an earlier analysis of roughly 500 of the donors, most TCR beta V segments appeared in productive rearrangements about 90% or about 30% of the time, broadly matching IMGT annotations. Sequencing depth was assumed to be roughly uniform across donors in the presence/absence analyses, though that assumption may not hold. In the study, approximately 160 TCR beta chains were listed as associated with cytomegalovirus. The only immune exposure information available for the cohort was CMV serostatus. Because HLA typing was unavailable for some donors at each locus, only the typed subset was used in association tests. Most TCR sequences were observed very rarely across donors, whereas some public TCRs were present in many individuals. Three of the identified cytomegalovirus-associated TCR beta chains were confirmed in vitro to be specific for cytomegalovirus antigens. The classifier was reported to diagnose cytomegalovirus status with high specificity and sensitivity in both the original cohort and the validation cohort. The earlier analysis of a few hundred of the donors excluded roughly 17 rarely observed V segments, including chromosome 9 orphons, because counts were too low. In a later analysis, HLA-associated TCR beta chains showed more clonal expansion and lower generation probabilities than non-associated chains that were equally common.

The cohort was made up of around 720 healthy bone marrow donors. At the time of sampling, all cohort members were nominally healthy, though unrecorded immune exposures were likely present. The donor was CMV seronegative and was included in the group of a few hundred seronegative cohort members. A peripheral blood sample was collected from each donor, and TCR beta sequencing was performed on peripheral blood mononuclear cells. Genomic DNA extraction from the blood cell samples was performed with the Qiagen DNeasy Blood Extraction Kit. Comments on this clone: Its antigen is not yet known. Per-nucleotide qualities are absent, and no much larger clonotype sits a single base away.

The CDR3 holds 18 amino acids from the cysteine to the phenylalanine. Only CDR3 DNA remains: 54 bases, in frame from the first base. The germline V gene encodes CDR1 SGHVS and CDR2 FNYEAQ. V sheds 5 bases and J sheds 10 bases, leaving 27 bases between their ends. The library was built by means of the immunoSEQ multiplex PCR assay. The multiplex PCR relied on a mix of 60 forward primers for TCR Vbeta segments and 13 reverse primers for TCR Jbeta segments. A multiplex PCR assay on genomic DNA amplified the CDR3 region of rearranged TCR beta genes. On the Illumina HiSeq System, the amplified TCR beta libraries were sequenced as 87-base-pair reads. Regarding the original processing steps: A later analysis counted some 80 million unique TCR beta chains across the 650 to 700 repertoires, and 9 million to 14 million of these chains were shared by at least two donors. To remove PCR and sequencing errors, raw reads were error-corrected and collapsed into unique sequences using a nearest-neighbor algorithm that merged closely related sequences. Alignment of CDR3 sequences to IMGT reference sequences was used to assign V, D and J gene segments. For a sequence to be retained, at least a six-nucleotide match to both a V gene segment and a J gene segment was required. Rearrangements were classified as productive when the CDR3 lacked stop codons and remained in frame with V and J, and all other rearrangements were classified as non-productive. Following IMGT convention, CDR3 was defined as the stretch from the second conserved V-encoded cysteine to the conserved J-encoded phenylalanine. In an earlier analysis of more than 550 of the donors, sequences lacking an unambiguous match to a single V gene segment were excluded. An earlier analysis of 550 to 650 of the donors classified V segments as functional when productive rearrangements were above 56.7% and as segregating when the standard deviation between donors was above 5%. A statistical classification framework was built to diagnose cytomegalovirus status from the catalog of TCR beta chain sequences. In a later analysis, TCR nucleotide sequences were compared against IMGT/GENE-DB human TR gene sequences so that V and J genes could be assigned. The TCRdist pipeline was used in a later analysis to assign CDR3 sequences and most-parsimonious VDJ recombination scenarios. A later analysis defined each TCR beta chain by its CDR3 amino acid sequence plus V-gene family, and excluded reads lacking a unique V-gene family. In a later analysis, 550 to 650 highly shared, low-generation-probability nucleotide sequences were removed to address suspected cross-contamination and a sequencing artifact. For each public chain, a later analysis derived a clonal expansion index from normalized ranks of inferred template counts within each repertoire. In a later analysis, generation probabilities were computed using a VDJ recombination model fitted to out-of-frame rearrangements, and the results were checked against IGoR. Hypergeometric tests were used in a later analysis to score TCR-TCR, TCR-HLA and TCR-CMV co-occurrence, with a repertoire-size bias correction applied to the TCR pairs. In a later analysis, false discovery rates were estimated by permuting HLA or CMV assignments 20 times. In a later analysis, co-occurring TCRs were grouped using DBSCAN, with TCRdist sequence similarity added in when clustering inside HLA-allele-positive subsets. Repertoires with fewer than 30,000 or more than 120,000 public chains, plus five repertoires with anomalous nucleotide sharing, were excluded from co-occurrence clustering. TCRdb limited this immuneACCESS table to in-frame rearrangements with V and J called. A share of clones is missing; checked studies link under half to unresolved V genes, and the rest is unexplained. From that table come the V and J calls and clone size; the DNA was used to work out D and trimming. The sample data list more than 60,000 clones, and around 76% of these were observed just once. The ten largest clones represent 3% to 3.5% of the sample.

Sequenced input: PBMCs. The chain is assembled from TRBV7-6 and TRBJ1-6, with no confidently assigned D gene. The clonotype was recovered from a man between 18 and 35 years old in good health and CMV-seronegative. The DNA sequence reads TGTGCCAGCAGCCTAACTAGGCGGGCCTACCCCGAGTCATCACCCCTCCACTTT. Its coded protein is CASSLTRRAYPESSPLHF.